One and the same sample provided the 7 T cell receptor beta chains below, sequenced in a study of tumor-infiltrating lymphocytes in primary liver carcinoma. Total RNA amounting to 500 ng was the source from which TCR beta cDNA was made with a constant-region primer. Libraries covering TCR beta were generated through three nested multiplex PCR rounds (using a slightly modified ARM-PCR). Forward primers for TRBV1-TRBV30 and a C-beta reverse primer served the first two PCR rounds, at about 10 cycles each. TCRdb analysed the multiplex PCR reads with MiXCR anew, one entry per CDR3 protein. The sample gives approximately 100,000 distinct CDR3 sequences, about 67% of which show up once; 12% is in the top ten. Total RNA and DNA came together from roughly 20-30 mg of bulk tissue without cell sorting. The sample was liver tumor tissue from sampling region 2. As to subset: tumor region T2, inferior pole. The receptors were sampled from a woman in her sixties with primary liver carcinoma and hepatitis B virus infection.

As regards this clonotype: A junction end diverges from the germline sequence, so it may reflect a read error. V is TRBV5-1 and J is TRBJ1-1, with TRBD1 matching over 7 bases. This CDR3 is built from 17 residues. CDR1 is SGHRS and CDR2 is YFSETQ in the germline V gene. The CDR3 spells CAGSLQPGGGGDTEAFF. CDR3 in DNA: TGCGCCGGCAGCTTGCAACCAGGGGGAGGTGGGGACACTGAAGCTTTCTTT.

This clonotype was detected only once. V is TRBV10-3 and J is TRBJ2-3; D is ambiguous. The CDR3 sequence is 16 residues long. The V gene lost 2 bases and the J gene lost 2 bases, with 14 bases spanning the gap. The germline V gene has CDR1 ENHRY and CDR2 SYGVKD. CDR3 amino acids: CAISEVSPRPTDTQYF. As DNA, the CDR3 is TGTGCCATCAGTGAGGTGTCCCCCAGGCCCACAGATACGCAGTATTTT.

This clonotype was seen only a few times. The CDR3: CASRTEGGTGELFF. In DNA form, the CDR3 reads TGTGCCTCCCGAACAGAGGGAGGGACCGGGGAGCTGTTTTTT. The chain couples TRBV9 to TRBJ2-2, with 7 bases aligning to TRBD2. V was clipped by 10 bases and J by 5 bases; unmatched bases: 11. This CDR3 spans 14 amino acids. Germline CDR1 reads SGDLS; CDR2 reads YYNGEE.

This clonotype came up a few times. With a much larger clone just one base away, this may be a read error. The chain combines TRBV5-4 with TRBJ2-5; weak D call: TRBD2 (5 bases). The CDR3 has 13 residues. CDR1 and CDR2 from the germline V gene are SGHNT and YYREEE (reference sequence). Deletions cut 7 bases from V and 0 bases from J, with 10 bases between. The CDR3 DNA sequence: TGTGCCAGCCGGTTAGCGAACCAAGAGACCCAGTACTTC. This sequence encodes CASRLANQETQYF.

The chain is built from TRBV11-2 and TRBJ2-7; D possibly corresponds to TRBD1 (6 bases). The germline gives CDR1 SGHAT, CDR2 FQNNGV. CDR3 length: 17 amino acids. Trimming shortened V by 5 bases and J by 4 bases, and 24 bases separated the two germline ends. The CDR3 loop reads CASSPTGVGTQVYEQYF. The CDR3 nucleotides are TGTGCCAGCAGCCCCACAGGCGTGGGGACACAAGTGTACGAGCAGTACTTC.

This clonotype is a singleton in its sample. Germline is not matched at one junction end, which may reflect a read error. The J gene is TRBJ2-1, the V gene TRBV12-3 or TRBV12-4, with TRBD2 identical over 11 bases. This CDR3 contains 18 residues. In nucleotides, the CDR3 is TGTGCCAGCAGTTTATACCCGGGGCTAGCGGGAGGCGGTAATGAGCAATTCTTC. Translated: CASSLYPGLAGGGNEQFF.

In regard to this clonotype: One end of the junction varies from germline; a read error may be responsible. The CDR3 DNA sequence: TGTGCCAGCTGGAGACAGGGGGAACGGACCCAATACTTC. It yields the protein CASWRQGERTQYF. The chain joins TRBV11-2 to TRBJ2-5; 9 bases map to TRBD1. Germline values: CDR1 SGHAT, CDR2 FQNNGV. This CDR3 is 13 amino acids long.